What follows are 18 T cell receptor beta chains derived from one specimen sequenced in a study of cytomegalovirus exposure and HLA in healthy donors. This PCR relied on a set of 60 Vbeta primers and 13 Jbeta primers. Libraries were prepared by immunoSEQ multiplex PCR; TCRdb keeps only in-frame clonotypes and omits some of them. The sample contains fewer than 200,000 clones, about 80% of which appear only once. Sequencing input: PBMCs. The receptors originated from a man younger than 30 in good health and CMV-seropositive.

V is TRBV7-9 and J is TRBJ1-3; no reliable D call. The CDR3 contains 12 residues. Per the germline V gene, CDR1 is SEHNR and CDR2 is FQNEAQ (reference sequence). V lost 5 bases, J lost 3 bases, and 5 bases lay in between. The CDR3 DNA sequence: TGTGCCAGCAGCCCCATTGGAAACACCATATATTTT. Protein sequence: CASSPIGNTIYF. The complete variable domain, with remaining parts taken from reference TRBV7-9 and TRBJ1-3, reads DTGVSQNPRHKITKRGQNVTFRCDPISEHNRLYWYRQTLGQGPEFLTYFQNEAQLEKSRLLSDRFSAERPKGSFSTLEIQRTEQGDSAMYLCASSPIGNTIYFGEGSWLTVV.

The chain recombines TRBV4-1 with TRBJ2-5, with D possibly being TRBD2 (6 bases). The CDR3 contains 15 residues. The V gene lost 2 bases and the J gene lost 2 bases, with 12 bases spanning the gap. CDR1 MGHRA and CDR2 YSYEKL come from the germline V gene. The CDR3, as DNA: TGCGCCAGCAGCCAATTGGGACTCACGCAAGAGACCCAGTACTTC. Translation gives CASSQLGLTQETQYF.

This chain connects TRBV6-5 to TRBJ2-7; 9 nucleotides line up with TRBD1. This CDR3 is 15 amino acids long. The germline V gene encodes CDR1 MNHEY and CDR2 SVGAGI. Trimming at V came to 0 bases and at J to 4 bases, leaving 4 bases not matched to a gene. In DNA, the CDR3 is TGTGCCAGCAGTTACTCTTGGACAGGGGATTACGAGCAGTACTTC. Translation gives CASSYSWTGDYEQYF.

V gene TRBV29-1 combines with J gene TRBJ2-7; the match to TRBD1 covers 9 bases. Germline CDR1 SQVTM, CDR2 ANQGSEA. This CDR3 has 15 residues. After removal of 7 bases from V and 2 bases from J, the junction contained 12 bases not matched to a gene. The CDR3 here is CSARLGQGRTYEQYF. For the CDR3, the DNA is TGCAGCGCCCGCTTGGGACAGGGACGGACCTACGAGCAGTACTTC.

The chain links TRBV2 to TRBJ2-1, with TRBD2 matching 10 bases. The germline V gene has CDR1 SNHLY and CDR2 FYNNEI. CDR3 length: 19 amino acids. V shed 9 bases and J 0 bases; nucleotides not matched to a gene: 17. CDR3 sequence: CARGPVLAGDTTSYNEQFF. The CDR3 nucleotides read TGTGCCAGAGGCCCCGTCCTAGCGGGAGATACCACCTCCTACAATGAGCAGTTCTTC.

This chain uses TRBV19 with TRBJ2-1, with 13 bases identical to TRBD2. The CDR3 has 16 residues. The junction had 12 bases not matched to a gene; V was cut back by 5 bases and J by 11 bases. Per the germline V gene, CDR1 is LNHDA and CDR2 is SQIVND (reference sequence). CDR3 sequence (DNA): TGTGCCAGTAGTCCCTGGACTAGCGGGAGAATCCCCAAGCAGTTCTTC. Protein product: CASSPWTSGRIPKQFF.

This clone was seen only a few times. The chain carries TRBV6-5 and TRBJ1-1; D perhaps matches TRBD1 (5 bases). The CDR3 is 11 amino acids. Germline V gene sequence: CDR1 MNHEY, CDR2 SVGAGI. V lost 2 bases and J 8 bases, leaving 6 bases between the germline ends. The CDR3 bases are TGTGCCAGCAGTTACGGGGCGGAAGCTTTCTTT. Protein sequence: CASSYGAEAFF.

The genes are TRBV7-9 and TRBJ2-6; tentative D call: TRBD1 (6 bases). Trimming stripped 4 bases from V and 4 bases from J, with 8 bases between. This CDR3 region has 14 residues. Germline CDR1 and CDR2: SEHNR and FQNEAQ (reference sequence). The CDR3 here is CASSSGVGANVLTF. In DNA, the CDR3 is TGTGCCAGCAGCTCAGGGGTGGGGGCCAACGTCCTGACTTTC.

This rearrangement joins TRBV19 to TRBJ1-2; D is perhaps TRBD1 (6 bases). V lost 7 bases, J lost 1 base, and 16 bases lay in between. The CDR3 runs 15 residues. Germline V lookup: CDR1 LNHDA, CDR2 SQIVND (reference sequence). DNA for the CDR3: TGTGCCAGTACCGGACCGGGCAGGGGTAACTATGGCTACACCTTC. This encodes CASTGPGRGNYGYTF.

The V call is TRBV7-2, the J call TRBJ2-7; no clear D gene. This CDR3 contains 12 residues. Trimming stripped 1 base from V and 5 bases from J, with 6 bases between. Per the germline V gene, CDR1 is SGHTA and CDR2 is FQGNSA. CDR3 amino acids: CASSLDYNEQYF. The CDR3 DNA follows: TGTGCCAGCAGCTTAGACTACAACGAGCAGTACTTC. Full variable domain (missing parts from reference TRBV7-2 and TRBJ2-7): GAGVSQSPSNKVTEKGKDVELRCDPISGHTALYWYRQSLGQGLEFLIYFQGNSAPDKSGLPSDRFSAERTGGSVSTLTIQRTQQEDSAVYLCASSLDYNEQYFGPGTRLTVT.

The chain has TRBV6-1 and TRBJ1-2; no clear D. Trimming cost V 1 base and J 2 bases, with 14 bases left between them. CDR3 size: 16 residues. Germline CDR1 is MNHNS and CDR2 is SASEGT. The CDR3 DNA follows: TGTGCCAGCAGTGAAGGAGGGCCAGGCTCCAACTATGGCTACACCTTC. It codes for CASSEGGPGSNYGYTF.

The genes are TRBV4-3 and TRBJ2-7; 7 bases are a match to TRBD1. The V segment lost 5 bases and the J segment 2 bases; nucleotides outside the gene matches: 6. This CDR3 contains 14 residues. The germline gives CDR1 LGHNA, CDR2 YSLEER. The CDR3 region has the DNA TGCGCCAGCAGCTTCCGGGACAGAGCCTACGAGCAGTACTTC. This encodes CASSFRDRAYEQYF.

The CDR3: CASSPLSDTNTEAFF. DNA of the CDR3: TGTGCCAGCTCACCACTCTCAGATACGAACACTGAAGCTTTCTTT. The chain carries TRBV18 and TRBJ1-1; no firm D call. V was trimmed by 1 base and J by 1 base, leaving 10 bases between them. Germline CDR1 is KGHSH and CDR2 is LQKENI. The CDR3 covers 15 residues.

The chain is built from TRBV27 and TRBJ2-1; maybe TRBD1 (5 bases). Germline lookup yields CDR1 MNHEY and CDR2 SMNVEV (reference sequence). The CDR3 has 12 residues. Trimming cost V 6 bases and J 3 bases, with 6 bases left between them. CDR3 region: CASSDSYNEQFF. The CDR3 coding sequence is TGTGCCAGCAGCGACAGCTACAATGAGCAGTTCTTC.

This clone was seen only once. This chain joins TRBV5-1 and TRBJ1-1, with 7 bases that match TRBD1. V was pared by 0 bases and J by 4 bases, with 3 bases of the junction left unmatched. CDR3 size: 14 residues. CDR1 is SGHRS and CDR2 is YFSETQ in the germline V gene. CDR3 sequence: CASSLGAGGTEAFF. CDR3 DNA sequence: TGCGCCAGCAGCTTGGGGGCAGGGGGCACTGAAGCTTTCTTT. Full variable domain (rest looked up from reference TRBV5-1 and TRBJ1-1): KAGVTQTPRYLIKTRGQQVTLSCSPISGHRSVSWYQQTPGQGLQFLFEYFSETQRNKGNFPGRFSGRQFSNSRSEMNVSTLELGDSALYLCASSLGAGGTEAFFGQGTRLTVV.

The chain is built from TRBV5-4 and TRBJ2-1, with D possibly matching TRBD1 (6 bases). The CDR3 is 16 residues long. The V gene lost 5 bases and the J gene lost 0 bases, with 15 bases spanning the gap. Germline lookup yields CDR1 SGHNT and CDR2 YYREEE (reference sequence). The CDR3 region has the DNA TGTGCCAGCAGAATTACAGGGAGAAGCTCCTACAATGAGCAGTTCTTC. Residues: CASRITGRSSYNEQFF.

The gene calls are TRBV7-6 and TRBJ1-2; D is unclear. There are 13 residues in the CDR3. The germline CDR1 and CDR2 sequences are SGHVS and FNYEAQ. Trimming shortened V by 2 bases and J by 2 bases, and 6 bases separated the two germline ends. CDR3 coding DNA: TGTGCCAGCAGCTTAACATCGAACTATGGCTACACCTTC. It specifies CASSLTSNYGYTF.

The DNA for the CDR3 is TGTGCCAGCAGCGTAGCTCAGGTATTGAACACTGAAGCTTTCTTT. This codes for CASSVAQVLNTEAFF. The rearrangement links TRBV9 to TRBJ1-1; D ambiguous. CDR3 length: 15 amino acids. Germline V gene lookup returns CDR1 SGDLS and CDR2 YYNGEE. Trimming took off 0 bases at V and 0 bases at J, with 9 bases between the two ends.